The 15 T cell receptor beta chains below come from one sample, sequenced in a study of blood T cell repertoires in COVID-19. Here immunoSEQ multiplex PCR was the method, and the copy in TCRdb shows in-frame clones only, minus some. The data contain roughly 230,000 clones, roughly 81% of them singletons. The sample consisted of PBMCs or T cells enriched from blood (not recorded which). These TCRs come from a woman between 45 and 65 years old who had been exposed to COVID-19.

This clone appeared a single time. The sample carries other DNA sequences with the same CDR3. This chain uses TRBV3-1 (or the pseudogene TRBV3-2) with TRBJ1-1; tentatively, D is TRBD1 (5 bases). From germline, CDR1 is LGHDT and CDR2 YNNKEL (reference sequence). The V gene lost 4 bases and the J gene lost 2 bases, with 8 bases spanning the gap. This CDR3 has 13 amino acids. DNA for the CDR3: TGTGCCAGCAGCCGTCAGGGAAACACTGAAGCTTTCTTT. It is translated as CASSRQGNTEAFF.

The gene calls are TRBV19 and TRBJ2-3; 8 nucleotides agree with TRBD1. V was clipped by 3 bases and J by 3 bases; unmatched bases: 5. This CDR3 has 15 residues. The germline CDR1 and CDR2 sequences are LNHDA and SQIVND (reference sequence). CDR3 sequence (DNA): TGTGCCAGTAGTATTCGGACAGGGCGGACAGATACGCAGTATTTT. Translating it yields CASSIRTGRTDTQYF.

This clone was seen a single time. Here the CDR3 reads CATLASNTEAFF. CDR3 in DNA: TGTGCCACCCTCGCGTCGAACACTGAAGCTTTCTTT. The chain is built from TRBV10-3 and TRBJ1-1; D is ambiguous. V dropped 10 bases and J dropped 1 base, with 10 bases sitting between them. This CDR3 contains 12 residues. Germline V gene data show CDR1 as ENHRY and CDR2 as SYGVKD.

The CDR3 loop is CASSQRSYNSPLHF. CDR3 in DNA: TGTGCCAGCAGCCAACGGTCCTATAATTCACCCCTCCACTTT. The genes are TRBV7-2 and TRBJ1-6; D not resolved. Germline values: CDR1 SGHTA, CDR2 FQGNSA. V was cut by 5 bases and J by 1 base, with 6 bases left in between. The CDR3 is 14 amino acids.

The chain is built from TRBV7-2 and TRBJ1-2, with TRBD1 matching over 8 bases. This CDR3 is built from 14 residues. The trim removed 3 bases at V and 10 bases at J, leaving 10 bases unmatched. Germline V gene lookup returns CDR1 SGHTA and CDR2 FQGNSA. The CDR3 sequence is CASSLSRTGTPYTF. The DNA for the CDR3 is TGTGCCAGCAGCTTGTCCCGGACAGGGACCCCCTACACCTTC.

This chain connects TRBV7-8 to TRBJ1-2; perhaps TRBD1 as D (5 bases). The CDR3 contains 17 residues. In germline, CDR1 is SGHVS, CDR2 FQNEAQ. Trimming took 5 bases from V and 0 from J, leaving 19 bases between them. The CDR3, as DNA: TGTGCCAGCAGCCCGGAACAGGTCTGGCTTACTAACTATGGCTACACCTTC. Translation gives CASSPEQVWLTNYGYTF.

The gene calls are TRBV30 and TRBJ1-1; D not resolved. With 2 bases removed from V and 5 bases from J, the gap between germline ends came to 9 bases. Germline V gives CDR1 GTSNPN, CDR2 SVGIG (reference sequence). The CDR3 is 12 amino acids. In nucleotides, the CDR3 is TGTGCCTGGAGTAAATGGAGGACTGAAGCTTTCTTT. As protein: CAWSKWRTEAFF.

The V gene is TRBV29-1, the J gene TRBJ1-4; a weak D match, TRBD1 (6 bases). The CDR3 has 13 amino acids. Germline lookup yields CDR1 SQVTM and CDR2 ANQGSEA. V was clipped by 4 bases and J by 3 bases, with 9 bases between them. CDR3 coding DNA: TGCAGCGTTGTGGGGGCCTCTAATGAAAAACTGTTTTTT. Protein: CSVVGASNEKLFF.

The V and J genes are TRBV27 and TRBJ1-2, with 9 nucleotides matching TRBD1. The CDR3 extends over 12 amino acids. Germline loops: CDR1 MNHEY, CDR2 SMNVEV (reference sequence). V trimming: 6 bases; J trimming: 5 bases; junction bases outside the gene matches: 1. The DNA for the CDR3 is TGTGCCAGCAGGGACAGGGGATATGGCTACACCTTC. Translation: CASRDRGYGYTF.

This chain joins TRBV4-1 and TRBJ2-5, with 8 bases fitting TRBD1. The CDR3 runs 18 residues. CDR1 and CDR2 from the germline V gene are MGHRA and YSYEKL. V lost 1 base to trimming and J lost 6 bases; unmatched junction nucleotides: 16. The CDR3 here is CASSQGSVGRGRSQTQYF. The CDR3 DNA reads as TGCGCCAGCAGCCAAGGATCGGTTGGCAGGGGGCGTTCGCAGACCCAGTACTTC.

The rearrangement joins TRBV3-1 (or the pseudogene TRBV3-2) to TRBJ1-2, with 8 nucleotides matching TRBD1. Germline CDR1 LGHDT, CDR2 YNNKEL (reference sequence). CDR3 length: 16 residues. Trimming at V came to 4 bases and at J to 0 bases, leaving 7 bases not matched to a gene. In DNA form, the CDR3 reads TGTGCCAGCAGCCCTCCGGGACAGGCTACTAACTATGGCTACACCTTC. Its protein product is CASSPPGQATNYGYTF.

Worth noting for this clone: The germline gene is not matched at one end of the junction; a read error may be the cause. The chain recombines TRBV19 with TRBJ2-3; 9 nucleotides line up with TRBD2. Germline V gene lookup returns CDR1 LNHDA and CDR2 SQIVND (reference sequence). This CDR3 is 14 amino acids long. The CDR3 reads CASSIAGGTDTQYF. CDR3 DNA: TGTGCCAGTAGCATAGCGGGGGGCACAGATACGCAGTATTTT. The complete variable domain, with remaining parts taken from reference TRBV19 and TRBJ2-3, reads DGGITQSPKYLFRKEGQNVTLSCEQNLNHDAMYWYRQDPGQGLRLIYYSQIVNDFQKGDIAEGYSVSREKKESFPLTVTSAQKNPTAFYLCASSIAGGTDTQYFGPGTRLTVL.

This chain links TRBV14 with TRBJ1-2; 7 nucleotides agree with TRBD1. Germline CDR1 and CDR2: SGHDN and FVKESK. V shed 4 bases, J shed 5 bases, and the junction held 7 bases outside the gene matches. CDR3 length equals 14 residues. The CDR3 nucleotides read TGTGCCAGCAGCCGGAGACAGGGAAGATATGGCTACACCTTC. Translation: CASSRRQGRYGYTF.

This clone is a singleton in its sample. Other DNA sequences in this specimen translate into the identical CDR3. This chain joins TRBV18 and TRBJ1-2, with a possible D match to TRBD1 (5 bases). The V gene's germline CDR1 is KGHSH and CDR2 LQKENI. The CDR3 is made up of 13 amino acids. V lost 3 bases to trimming and J lost 1 base, with 6 bases between them. The CDR3 nucleotides read TGTGCCAGCTCACCGGGGGGTAACTATGGCTACACCTTC. Its protein product is CASSPGGNYGYTF.

This chain connects TRBV27 to TRBJ1-6; D perhaps matches TRBD1 (6 bases). The V end was cut by 3 bases, the J end by 7 bases, with 19 bases between. Germline lookup yields CDR1 MNHEY and CDR2 SMNVEV (reference sequence). CDR3 length: 17 residues. CDR3 loop: CASSFGTGRIRNSPLHF. The CDR3 bases are TGTGCCAGCAGTTTCGGTACAGGGAGAATACGAAATTCACCCCTCCACTTT.